This TCR beta chain was sequenced in a study of early T cells in non-severe SARS-CoV-2 infection. Study at large: Unpaired chains resulted from sequencing bulk RNA of unsorted whole blood.

Only a few counts were recorded for this clonotype. Its antigen is not known. Points from the study as a whole: Missing private and CD4 specificities, VDJdb matching favored anti-spike CD8 responses.

The TCR library protocol attached unique molecular identifiers to the individual cDNA molecules. TCRdb used MiXCR to reprocess the 5' RACE reads, holding one entry per CDR3 protein. The sample has tens of thousands of distinct CDR3 sequences, 11% seen once; the top ten hold around 6.4%. The sequencing sample was made of whole blood. The receptor's source is an adult who was a healthcare worker with PCR-confirmed SARS-CoV-2 infection or an uninfected control (not recorded which).

CDR3 sequence (DNA): TGTGCCAGCAGTGACGAACCTTACAATGAGCAGTTCTTC. Its translation is CASSDEPYNEQFF. The chain has TRBV28 and TRBJ2-1; D is ambiguous. Germline V gives CDR1 MDHEN, CDR2 SYDVKM. The CDR3 covers 13 residues. V was clipped by 5 bases and J by 4 bases, with 9 bases between them.